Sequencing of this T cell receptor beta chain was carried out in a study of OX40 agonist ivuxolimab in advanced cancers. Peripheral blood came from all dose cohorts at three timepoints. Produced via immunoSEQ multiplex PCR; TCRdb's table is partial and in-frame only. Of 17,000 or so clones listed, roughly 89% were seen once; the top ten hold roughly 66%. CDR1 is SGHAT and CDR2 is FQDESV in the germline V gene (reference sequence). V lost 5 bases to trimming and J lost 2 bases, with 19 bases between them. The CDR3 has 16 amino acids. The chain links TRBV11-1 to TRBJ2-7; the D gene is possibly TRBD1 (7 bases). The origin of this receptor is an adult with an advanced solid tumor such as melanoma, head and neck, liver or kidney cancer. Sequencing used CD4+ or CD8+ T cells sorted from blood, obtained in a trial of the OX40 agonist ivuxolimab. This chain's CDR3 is CASSPTRGDSPYEQYF. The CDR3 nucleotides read TGTGCCAGCAGCCCAACGAGGGGGGACAGCCCCTACGAGCAGTACTTC.